This entry describes one TCR beta chain. The antigen remains unidentified. CDR1 is DFQATT, CDR2 SNEGSKA, per germline (reference sequence). The CDR3 consists of 11 residues. V dropped 2 bases and J dropped 5 bases, with 6 bases sitting between them. This entry is derived from a study of cytomegalovirus exposure and HLA in healthy donors. Study findings and constraints: A later analysis reportedly found fewer N-insertions in an Asian-associated ancestry cluster than the roughly 670-donor mean. Using the classifier, cytomegalovirus status was reportedly diagnosed with high specificity and sensitivity.

In the PCR, 60 Vbeta and 13 Jbeta primers were used. Some clones are missing from TCRdb's copy, which holds only in-frame ones; the method was immunoSEQ multiplex PCR. The data hold around 140,000 clones, with 73% observed a single time. The receptor was isolated from a woman aged 18-35 years in good health and CMV-seronegative. The sequenced material came from PBMCs. The chain is built from TRBV20-1 and TRBJ2-5; D unresolved. The CDR3, as DNA: TGCAGTGCTAGATCCCGGGAGACCCAGTACTTC. Amino acid sequence: CSARSRETQYF.